This record looks at one T cell receptor (beta chain) sequence and its context. The sample is drawn from a study of blood T cell repertoires in COVID-19. Participants were placed into cohorts based on the clinical history they reported. Original processing methods: Scientists estimated how many nucleated cells there were by amplifying reference gene primers. Clones were read by immunoSEQ multiplex PCR, and TCRdb kept only the in-frame ones, dropping some. That table furnishes V, J and clone size, whereas the DNA furnished D and trimming. The table has about 270,000 clones, around 90% seen once. The clonotype comes from a man aged 40-49 years who had been exposed to COVID-19. Material for sequencing was PBMCs or T cells enriched from blood (not recorded which).

The CDR3 protein is CASSLRGGKDTEAFF. CDR3 bases: TGCGCCAGCAGCCTCCGGGGGGGTAAAGACACTGAAGCTTTCTTT. This chain links TRBV5-1 with TRBJ1-1, with a tentative D call TRBD1 (5 bases). Germline V gene sequence: CDR1 SGHRS, CDR2 YFSETQ. The V end lost 4 bases, the J end lost 3 bases, and 16 bases lay between the germline ends. The CDR3 spans 15 residues.